Listed below are T cell receptor beta chains from one sample, sequenced in a study of T cells in Graves' hyperthyroidism and ophthalmopathy. TCRdb used MiXCR to reprocess the multiplex PCR reads, holding one entry per CDR3 protein. This table holds some 250,000 distinct CDR3 sequences, 15% found once. Sequencing was performed on blood. These receptors originate from a woman aged 45-59 years with Graves' hyperthyroidism that later progressed to Graves' ophthalmopathy. CDR3s include the opening cysteine and the closing phenylalanine or tryptophan. D genes are given only for firm matches. A row's size may be missing; if present it is once, few, many or a size class.

D gene,V gene,clone size,J gene,CDR3 DNA,CDR3 protein
.,TRBV30,many,TRBJ2-1,TGTGCCTGGAGGCAGGAGTACAATGAGCAGTTCTTC,CAWRQEYNEQFF
TRBD1,TRBV6-2/TRBV6-3,many,TRBJ2-5,TGTGCCAGCAGTTATCGACCGACAGGGGGGGAGACCCAGTACTTC,CASSYRPTGGETQYF
.,TRBV28,many,TRBJ2-7,TGTGCCAGCAGTTTTTCGACCCTCCGATTCACCGTATCCTCCTACGAGCAGTACTTC,CASSFSTLRFTVSSYEQYF
TRBD2,TRBV5-1,.,TRBJ2-2,TGCGCCAGCAGCAGGTATAGCGGGAGGGCCGACACCGGGGAGCTGTTTTTT,CASSRYSGRADTGELFF
TRBD1,TRBV7-8,many,TRBJ1-2,TGTGCCAGCAGCGGCCGGGGACAGATTAACTATGGCTACACCTTC,CASSGRGQINYGYTF
TRBD2,TRBV28,many,TRBJ2-7,TGTGCCAGCATTTCCCCGGGGGGACCCTACGAGCAGTACTTC,CASISPGGPYEQYF
TRBD1,TRBV20-1,many,TRBJ2-7,TGCAGTGCTCGACAGGACAGGAACCCCTACGAGCAGTACTTC,CSARQDRNPYEQYF
.,TRBV12-3/TRBV12-4,.,TRBJ1-6,TGTGCCAGCAGTTTAGAAGGGCGAAATTCACCCCTCCACTTT,CASSLEGRNSPLHF
TRBD1,TRBV7-2,few,TRBJ1-3,TGTGCCAGCAGCTTATTACAGGGGGCGCGCGGAAACACCATATATTTT,CASSLLQGARGNTIYF
.,TRBV18,many,TRBJ1-3,TGTGCCAGCTCACCACCGGCAGAGCCGAGAAACACCATATATTTT,CASSPPAEPRNTIYF
.,TRBV5-1,many,TRBJ1-6,TGCGCCAGCAGCTTGGGCGCAGGTTCCTATAATTCACCCCTCCACTTT,CASSLGAGSYNSPLHF
.,TRBV4-1,few,TRBJ1-3,TGCGCCAGCAGCCAGAATACCGGGACTAAATATTTT,CASSQNTGTKYF
TRBD2,TRBV11-1,many,TRBJ2-5,TGTGCCAGCAGCTGGGCGGGAGTCGAGACCCAGTACTTC,CASSWAGVETQYF
.,TRBV28,many,TRBJ1-3,TGTGCCAGCAGTATCGGACAGCACTCTGGAAACACCATATATTTT,CASSIGQHSGNTIYF
.,TRBV7-6,.,TRBJ2-2,TGTGCCAGCAGCTTAGCCGGTCCAGGGTGGATGGGGGAGCTGTTTTTT,CASSLAGPGWMGELFF
.,TRBV9,.,TRBJ1-3,TGTGCCAGCAGCGTAGCCCAGGGAAGGACTGGAAACACCATATATTTT,CASSVAQGRTGNTIYF
.,TRBV9,.,TRBJ2-1,TGTGCCAGCAGCGTAGAAGGATTTGGGAATGAGCAGTTCTTC,CASSVEGFGNEQFF
.,TRBV6-5,few,TRBJ2-1,TGTGCCAGCAGTTACTCGAGCGGGAATGAGCAGTTCTTC,CASSYSSGNEQFF
TRBD1,TRBV9,.,TRBJ2-7,TGTGCCAGCAGCACTAGGACAGGGGCCATCTACGAGCAGTACTTC,CASSTRTGAIYEQYF
.,TRBV18,few,TRBJ2-3,TGTGCCAGCTCACCACCGAGGGCTAGCCTTAGTGTGGATACGCAGTATTTT,CASSPPRASLSVDTQYF
TRBD1,TRBV7-9,many,TRBJ2-2,TGTGCCAGCAGCAGCATGGCGACAGGGAGCCGAGGGGAGCTGTTTTTT,CASSSMATGSRGELFF
TRBD1,TRBV5-1,.,TRBJ2-3,TGCGCCAGCAGCTTGGGTGCAGGGGGCGCACCAGATACGCAGTATTTT,CASSLGAGGAPDTQYF
.,TRBV20-1,many,TRBJ2-5,TGCAGTGCTAGAGATCTGCCGGGGCCAGAGACCCAGTACTTC,CSARDLPGPETQYF
TRBD1,TRBV13,many,TRBJ2-1,TGTGCCAGCAGCCCCGGACAGGAGAATGAGCAGTTCTTC,CASSPGQENEQFF
.,TRBV27,many,TRBJ1-2,TGTGCCAGCAGTAGAACGACCGGGAACGACTATGGCTACACCTTC,CASSRTTGNDYGYTF
TRBD2,TRBV3-1,many,TRBJ2-2,TGTGCCAGCAGCCTAGGACTAGCTTCGAACACCGGGGAGCTGTTTTTT,CASSLGLASNTGELFF
TRBD1,TRBV7-9,many,TRBJ2-7,TGTGCCAGCAGCTCGGACAGGAGCTCCTACGAGCAGTACTTC,CASSSDRSSYEQYF
.,TRBV11-2,.,TRBJ2-7,TGTGCCAGCAGCTTAGGGTTGCGGGGCTCCTACGAGCAGTACTTC,CASSLGLRGSYEQYF
.,TRBV20-1,many,TRBJ2-1,TGCAGTACACCCTTGAGGTTTGGTGAGCAGTTCTTC,CSTPLRFGEQFF